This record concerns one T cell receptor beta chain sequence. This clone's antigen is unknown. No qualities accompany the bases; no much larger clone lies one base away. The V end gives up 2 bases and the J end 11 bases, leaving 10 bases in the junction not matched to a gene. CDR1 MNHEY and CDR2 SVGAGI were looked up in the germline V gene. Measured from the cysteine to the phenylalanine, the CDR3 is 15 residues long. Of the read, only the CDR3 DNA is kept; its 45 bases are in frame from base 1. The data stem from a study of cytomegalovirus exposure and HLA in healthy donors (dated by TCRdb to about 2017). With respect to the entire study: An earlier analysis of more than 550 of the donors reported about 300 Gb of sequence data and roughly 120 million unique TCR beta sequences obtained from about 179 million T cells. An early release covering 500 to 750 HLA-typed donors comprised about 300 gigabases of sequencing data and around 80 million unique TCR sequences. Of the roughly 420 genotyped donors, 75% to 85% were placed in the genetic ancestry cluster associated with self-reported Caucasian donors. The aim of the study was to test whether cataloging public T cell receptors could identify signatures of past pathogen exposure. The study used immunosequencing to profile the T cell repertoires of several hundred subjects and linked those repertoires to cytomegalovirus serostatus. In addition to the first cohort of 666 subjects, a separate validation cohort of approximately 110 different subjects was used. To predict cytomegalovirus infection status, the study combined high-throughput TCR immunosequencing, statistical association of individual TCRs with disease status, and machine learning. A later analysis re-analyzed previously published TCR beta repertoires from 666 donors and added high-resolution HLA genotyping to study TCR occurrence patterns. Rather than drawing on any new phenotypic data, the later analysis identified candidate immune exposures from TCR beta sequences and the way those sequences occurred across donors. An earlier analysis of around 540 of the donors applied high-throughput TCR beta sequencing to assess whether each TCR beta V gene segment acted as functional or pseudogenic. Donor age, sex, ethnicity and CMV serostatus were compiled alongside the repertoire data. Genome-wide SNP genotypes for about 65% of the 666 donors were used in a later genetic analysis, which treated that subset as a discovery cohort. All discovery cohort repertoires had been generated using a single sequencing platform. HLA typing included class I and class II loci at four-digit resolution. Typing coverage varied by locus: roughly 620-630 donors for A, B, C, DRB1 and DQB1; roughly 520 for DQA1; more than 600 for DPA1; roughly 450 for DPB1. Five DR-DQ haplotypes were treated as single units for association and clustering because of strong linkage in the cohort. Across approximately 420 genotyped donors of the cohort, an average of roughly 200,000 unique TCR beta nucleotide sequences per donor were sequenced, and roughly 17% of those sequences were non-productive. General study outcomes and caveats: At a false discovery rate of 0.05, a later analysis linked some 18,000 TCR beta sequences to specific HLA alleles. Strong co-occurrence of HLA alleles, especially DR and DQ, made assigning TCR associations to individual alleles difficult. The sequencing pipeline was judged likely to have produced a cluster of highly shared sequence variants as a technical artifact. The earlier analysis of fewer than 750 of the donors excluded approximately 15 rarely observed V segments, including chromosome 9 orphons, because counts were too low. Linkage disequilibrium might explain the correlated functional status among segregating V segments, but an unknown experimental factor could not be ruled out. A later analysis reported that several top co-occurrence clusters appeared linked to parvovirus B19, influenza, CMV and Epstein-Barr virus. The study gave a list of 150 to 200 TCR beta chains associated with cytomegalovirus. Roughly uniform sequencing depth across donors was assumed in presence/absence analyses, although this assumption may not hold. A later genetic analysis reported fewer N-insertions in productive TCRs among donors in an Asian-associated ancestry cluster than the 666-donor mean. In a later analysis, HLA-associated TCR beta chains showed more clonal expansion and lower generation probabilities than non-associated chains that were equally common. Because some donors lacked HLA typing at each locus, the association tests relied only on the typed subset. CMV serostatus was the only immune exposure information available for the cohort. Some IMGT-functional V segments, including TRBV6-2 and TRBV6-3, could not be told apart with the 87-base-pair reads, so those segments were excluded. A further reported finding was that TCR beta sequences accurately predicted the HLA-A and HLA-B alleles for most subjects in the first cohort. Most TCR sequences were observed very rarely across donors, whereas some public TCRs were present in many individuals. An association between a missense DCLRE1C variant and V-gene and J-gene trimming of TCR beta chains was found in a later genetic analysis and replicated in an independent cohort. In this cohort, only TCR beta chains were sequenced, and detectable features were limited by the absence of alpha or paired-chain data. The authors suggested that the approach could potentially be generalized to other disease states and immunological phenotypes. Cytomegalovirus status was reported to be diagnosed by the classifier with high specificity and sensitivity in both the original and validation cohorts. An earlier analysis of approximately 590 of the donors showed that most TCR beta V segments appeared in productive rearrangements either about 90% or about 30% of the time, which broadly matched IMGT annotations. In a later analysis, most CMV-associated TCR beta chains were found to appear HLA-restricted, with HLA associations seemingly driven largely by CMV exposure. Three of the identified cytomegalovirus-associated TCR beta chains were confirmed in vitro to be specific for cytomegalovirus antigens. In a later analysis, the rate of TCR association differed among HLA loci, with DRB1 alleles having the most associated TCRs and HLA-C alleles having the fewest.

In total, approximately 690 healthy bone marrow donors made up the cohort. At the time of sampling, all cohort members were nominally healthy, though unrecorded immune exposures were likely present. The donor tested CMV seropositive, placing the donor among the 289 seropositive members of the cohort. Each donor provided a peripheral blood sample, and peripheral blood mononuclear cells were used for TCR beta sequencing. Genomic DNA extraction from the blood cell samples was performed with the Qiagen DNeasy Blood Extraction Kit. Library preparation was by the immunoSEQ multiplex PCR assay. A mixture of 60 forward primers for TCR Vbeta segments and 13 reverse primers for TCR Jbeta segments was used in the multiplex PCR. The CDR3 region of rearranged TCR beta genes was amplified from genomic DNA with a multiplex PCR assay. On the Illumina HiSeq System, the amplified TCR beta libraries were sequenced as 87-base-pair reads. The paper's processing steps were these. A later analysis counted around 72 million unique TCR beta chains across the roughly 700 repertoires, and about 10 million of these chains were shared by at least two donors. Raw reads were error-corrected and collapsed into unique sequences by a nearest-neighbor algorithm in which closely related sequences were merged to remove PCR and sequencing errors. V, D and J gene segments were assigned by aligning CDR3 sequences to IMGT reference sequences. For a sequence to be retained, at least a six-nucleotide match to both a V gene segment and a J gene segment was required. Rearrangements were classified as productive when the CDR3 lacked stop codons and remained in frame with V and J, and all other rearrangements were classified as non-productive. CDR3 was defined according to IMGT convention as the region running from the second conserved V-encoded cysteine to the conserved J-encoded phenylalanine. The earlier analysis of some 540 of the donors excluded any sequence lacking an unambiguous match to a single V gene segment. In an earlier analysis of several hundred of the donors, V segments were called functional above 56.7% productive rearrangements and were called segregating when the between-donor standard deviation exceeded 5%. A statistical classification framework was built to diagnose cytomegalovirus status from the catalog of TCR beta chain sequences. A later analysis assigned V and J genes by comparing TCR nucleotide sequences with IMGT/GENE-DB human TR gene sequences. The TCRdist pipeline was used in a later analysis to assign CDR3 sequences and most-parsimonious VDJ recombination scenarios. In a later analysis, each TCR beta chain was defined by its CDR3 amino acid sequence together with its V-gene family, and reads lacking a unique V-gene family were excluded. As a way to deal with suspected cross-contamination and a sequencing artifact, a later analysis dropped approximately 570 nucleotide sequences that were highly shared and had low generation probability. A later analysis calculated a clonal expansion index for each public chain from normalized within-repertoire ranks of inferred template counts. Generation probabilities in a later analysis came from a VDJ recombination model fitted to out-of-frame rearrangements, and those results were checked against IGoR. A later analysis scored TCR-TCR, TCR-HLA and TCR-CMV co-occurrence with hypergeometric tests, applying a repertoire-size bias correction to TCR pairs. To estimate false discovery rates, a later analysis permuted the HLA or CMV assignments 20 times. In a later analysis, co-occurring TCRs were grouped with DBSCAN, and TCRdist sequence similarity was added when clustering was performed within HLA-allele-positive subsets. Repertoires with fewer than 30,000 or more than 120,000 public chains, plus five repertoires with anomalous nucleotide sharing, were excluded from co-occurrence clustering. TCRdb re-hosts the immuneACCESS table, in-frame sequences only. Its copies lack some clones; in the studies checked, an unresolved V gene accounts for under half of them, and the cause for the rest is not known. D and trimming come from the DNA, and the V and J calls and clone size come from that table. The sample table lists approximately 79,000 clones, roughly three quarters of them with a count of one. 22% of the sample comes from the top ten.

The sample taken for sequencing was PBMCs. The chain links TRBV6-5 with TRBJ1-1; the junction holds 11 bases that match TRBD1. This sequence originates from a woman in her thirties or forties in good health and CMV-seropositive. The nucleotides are TGTGCCAGCAGTTACGGGGGGACAGGGGGAAAGACCGCTTTCTTT. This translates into CASSYGGTGGKTAFF.